These T cell receptor beta chains were read from a single sample in a study of shared clonotypes between healthy human individuals. The table came from immunoSEQ multiplex PCR; TCRdb's copy has only in-frame clones and leaves some out. The table has approximately 810,000 clones, roughly 92% seen once. Sample: naive CD8+ T cells sorted from blood. The origin of the receptors is a man aged 25-45 years in good health. Both conserved end residues are part of each CDR3.

CDR3aa: CASSATADTQYF
len: 12
j_gene: TRBJ2-3
v_gene: TRBV9

CDR3aa: CASSLGQGNGYTF
len: 13
j_gene: TRBJ1-2
v_gene: TRBV27

CDR3aa: CASSLEVRGSSYNEQFF
len: 17
j_gene: TRBJ2-1
v_gene: TRBV7-9

CDR3aa: CASSPTGGSTEAFF
len: 14
j_gene: TRBJ1-1
v_gene: TRBV7-6

CDR3aa: CASSLPDNTYEQYF
len: 14
j_gene: TRBJ2-7
v_gene: TRBV7-2

CDR3aa: CASSQAGQGLAEQFF
len: 15
j_gene: TRBJ2-1
v_gene: TRBV4-2

CDR3aa: CASRDVYVAYEQYF
len: 14
j_gene: TRBJ2-7
v_gene: TRBV5-8

CDR3aa: CASSLPADTGEEKLFF
len: 16
j_gene: TRBJ1-4
v_gene: TRBV28

CDR3aa: CASRLDGHNEKLFF
len: 14
j_gene: TRBJ1-4
v_gene: TRBV28

CDR3aa: CASSLVAPNYGYTF
len: 14
j_gene: TRBJ1-2
v_gene: TRBV5-6

CDR3aa: CASSRRAASTDTQYF
len: 15
j_gene: TRBJ2-3
v_gene: TRBV11-2

CDR3aa: CASSSPQASGRARNTQYF
len: 18
j_gene: TRBJ2-3
v_gene: TRBV7-9

CDR3aa: CASSYRATRGQPQHF
len: 15
j_gene: TRBJ1-5
v_gene: TRBV28

CDR3aa: CASSSRPGQGKAFF
len: 14
j_gene: TRBJ1-1
v_gene: TRBV5-4

CDR3aa: CASSYRGQGRDTQYF
len: 15
j_gene: TRBJ2-3
v_gene: TRBV6-6

CDR3aa: CASSTGSHNEQFF
len: 13
j_gene: TRBJ2-1
v_gene: TRBV7-8

CDR3aa: CASTTGRGEDDTQYF
len: 15
j_gene: TRBJ2-3
v_gene: TRBV10-2

CDR3aa: CASSWGGASYEQYF
len: 14
j_gene: TRBJ2-7
v_gene: TRBV27

CDR3aa: CASSLDLKAQIKNEQFF
len: 17
j_gene: TRBJ2-1
v_gene: TRBV11-2

CDR3aa: CASSQDFRVGYF
len: 12
j_gene: TRBJ2-5
v_gene: TRBV4-3

CDR3aa: CASVEAYGYTF
len: 11
j_gene: TRBJ1-2
v_gene: TRBV6-5

CDR3aa: CAWSAGQGADGYTF
len: 14
j_gene: TRBJ1-2
v_gene: TRBV30

CDR3aa: CASSLGGFEQFF
len: 12
j_gene: TRBJ2-1
v_gene: TRBV7-9

CDR3aa: CASSFGGGNTIYF
len: 13
j_gene: TRBJ1-3
v_gene: TRBV7-3

CDR3aa: CASSKSQREGRWEQYF
len: 16
j_gene: TRBJ2-7
v_gene: TRBV21-1

CDR3aa: CASSPGWELLIDEQYF
len: 16
j_gene: TRBJ2-7
v_gene: TRBV10-1

CDR3aa: CASSLHPLLTSGRAHEQFF
len: 19
j_gene: TRBJ2-1
v_gene: TRBV11-2

CDR3aa: CASRGGGGTEAFF
len: 13
j_gene: TRBJ1-1
v_gene: TRBV5-5

CDR3aa: CASSEGTGGIEDTEAFF
len: 17
j_gene: TRBJ1-1
v_gene: TRBV7-9

CDR3aa: CSVEFPDRGVYEQYF
len: 15
j_gene: TRBJ2-7
v_gene: TRBV29-1

CDR3aa: CASSFYETGKTDTQYF
len: 16
j_gene: TRBJ2-3
v_gene: TRBV7-8

CDR3aa: CAWSPGTSSNQPQHF
len: 15
j_gene: TRBJ1-5
v_gene: TRBV30

CDR3aa: CASTPGVAGDTYEQYF
len: 16
j_gene: TRBJ2-7
v_gene: TRBV9

CDR3aa: CASSLGVSTDTQYF
len: 14
j_gene: TRBJ2-3
v_gene: TRBV27

CDR3aa: CASSESGARGRYNEQFF
len: 17
j_gene: TRBJ2-1
v_gene: TRBV25-1

CDR3aa: CATLTGTGTSGANVLTF
len: 17
j_gene: TRBJ2-6
v_gene: TRBV10-3

CDR3aa: CASSKLGQVETYEQYF
len: 16
j_gene: TRBJ2-7
v_gene: TRBV27

CDR3aa: CASSFNSGVGEQFF
len: 14
j_gene: TRBJ2-1
v_gene: TRBV7-2

CDR3aa: CASSLSKADNSYEQYF
len: 16
j_gene: TRBJ2-7
v_gene: TRBV7-2

CDR3aa: CATYEKFNEQYF
len: 12
j_gene: TRBJ2-7
v_gene: TRBV6-5

CDR3aa: CASSLMGRGLHEQYF
len: 15
j_gene: TRBJ2-7
v_gene: TRBV5-6

CDR3aa: CAWTGQGASGANVLTF
len: 16
j_gene: TRBJ2-6
v_gene: TRBV30

CDR3aa: CASSPWTDHYEQYF
len: 14
j_gene: TRBJ2-7
v_gene: TRBV11-2

CDR3aa: CASSPLSGKGTSGSMHEQFF
len: 20
j_gene: TRBJ2-1
v_gene: TRBV14

CDR3aa: CASSSSGMGAYGYTF
len: 15
j_gene: TRBJ1-2
v_gene: TRBV27

CDR3aa: CASSLPKTGPATGSNQPQHF
len: 20
j_gene: TRBJ1-5
v_gene: TRBV28

CDR3aa: CASSFRGGEQYF
len: 12
j_gene: TRBJ2-7
v_gene: TRBV7-9

CDR3aa: CASSQDLLDYEQYF
len: 14
j_gene: TRBJ2-7
v_gene: TRBV14

CDR3aa: CASSGTFTRVAQETQYF
len: 17
j_gene: TRBJ2-5
v_gene: TRBV7-9

CDR3aa: CASSVGNNEQFF
len: 12
j_gene: TRBJ2-1
v_gene: TRBV9

CDR3aa: CASSSLRTGGSTDTQYF
len: 17
j_gene: TRBJ2-3
v_gene: TRBV27

CDR3aa: CASSLEKDREAFF
len: 13
j_gene: TRBJ1-1
v_gene: TRBV7-6

CDR3aa: CAISQGPVTEAFF
len: 13
j_gene: TRBJ1-1
v_gene: TRBV10-2

CDR3aa: CASSEGTEYYNEQFF
len: 15
j_gene: TRBJ2-1
v_gene: TRBV6-1

CDR3aa: CASSTVGSGFIVRPSSTDTQYF
len: 22
j_gene: TRBJ2-3
v_gene: TRBV13

CDR3aa: CASSPRPRQGLGEQYF
len: 16
j_gene: TRBJ2-7
v_gene: TRBV11-2

CDR3aa: CASSLSRGTYGYTF
len: 14
j_gene: TRBJ1-2
v_gene: TRBV27

CDR3aa: CASTGERGFYNEQFF
len: 15
j_gene: TRBJ2-1
v_gene: TRBV28

CDR3aa: CASSLVGWGSTDTQYF
len: 16
j_gene: TRBJ2-3
v_gene: TRBV5-4

CDR3aa: CASSPGGLAGVGEQYF
len: 16
j_gene: TRBJ2-7
v_gene: TRBV13